The entry below describes one TCR beta chain. Its antigen is still unknown. This CDR3 region has 16 residues. V shed 2 bases, J shed 8 bases, and the junction held 11 bases outside the gene matches. The germline gives CDR1 PRHDT, CDR2 FYEKMQ (reference sequence). This sample was taken from a study of shared clonotypes between healthy human individuals. Assay: immunoSEQ multiplex PCR; the TCRdb copy retains only in-frame clones and omits some. This table has about 1.1 million clones, about 80% appearing once. Overall study results and limits: Sampling involved blood alone; tissue repertoires likely differ.

Recent acute infections and vaccinations were absent in the healthy HIV-negative adult donors. Division of CD4+ cells produced a CD45RA+ naive subset and a CD45RA-negative memory subset. The sample comprised memory CD4+ T cells from PBMCs. Subset indicated: CD45RA-negative fraction. The receptor comes from a man younger than 35 in good health. Some clones in this sample may be carry-over from other donors' samples. The chain links TRBV13 to TRBJ2-1, with 8 bases aligning to TRBD2. The CDR3 sequence: CASSLQGGRHSDEQFF. The CDR3 DNA sequence: TGTGCCAGCAGCTTACAGGGCGGGAGGCACTCGGATGAGCAGTTCTTC.